The T cell receptor beta chain under discussion was sequenced for a study of metastatic and nonmetastatic thyroid tumors. Study-level background: Peripheral blood and tumor or nodule samples from malignant and benign thyroid patients were compared. Whole-study findings and limits: The reported finding was significantly higher TCR beta diversity in malignant thyroid tumors relative to benign nodules, in blood and tumor.

Per the original methods: Clinicopathological groups supplied CDR3 differences that were used to build a distant-metastasis classifier for papillary thyroid cancer. TCRdb re-called clones via MiXCR from the PCR reads. TCRdb's processing, not the authors', yielded these V and J calls. Here the sample spans about 92,000 clones, about 16% being singletons. Before thyroid surgery, none of the patients had received any treatment. The ends were cut back, 3 bases at V and 7 bases at J, with 31 bases in the middle. The CDR3 runs 20 residues. With respect to this clone: Its cognate antigen is unknown.

Sequences were obtained from blood. V and J are TRBV7-1 and TRBJ2-1; D is possibly TRBD1 or TRBD2 (6 bases each). TRBV7-1 carries the ORF label, with uncertain function. The TCR originated in a female donor with papillary thyroid cancer or a benign thyroid nodule (not recorded which). Some clones in this sample may be carry-over from other donors' samples. CDR3 sequence reads: CASSSLRDTAKEVLRNEQFF. CDR3 sequence (DNA): TGTGCCAGCAGCTCGCTGCGGGACACCGCGAAAGAGGTCTTACGGAATGAGCAGTTCTTC.